The rows below give T cell receptor beta chains drawn from one sample of a study of blood T cell repertoires in COVID-19. Sequencing was performed with immunoSEQ multiplex PCR; in TCRdb, only in-frame clones are kept and a portion is missing. The sample consists of approximately 240,000 clones, around 90% of them appearing once. Sequencing input: PBMCs or T cells enriched from blood (not recorded which). The receptor set was obtained from a woman aged 25 to 39 with acute COVID-19. The CDR3 runs from the conserved cysteine through the conserved F or W. The D gene is left open where the match is weak. Only part of the rows carry a size: once, few, many, or a class if the clone is expanded.

D gene	V gene	CDR3 length	J gene	clone size	CDR3 DNA	CDR3 protein
TRBD1	TRBV28	15	TRBJ1-1	-	TGTGCCACCAGAGACCGGACAGGGCTGAACACTGAAGCTTTCTTT	CATRDRTGLNTEAFF
TRBD1	TRBV28	15	TRBJ2-7	few	TGTGCCAGCAGTTCAGGGACAGCCGGGCCCTACGAGCAGTACTTC	CASSSGTAGPYEQYF
-	TRBV3-1/TRBV3-2	15	TRBJ1-4	-	TGTGCCAGCAACGATCAGGGGCCAACTAATGAAAAACTGTTTTTT	CASNDQGPTNEKLFF
TRBD2	TRBV7-6	16	TRBJ2-3	-	TGTGCCAGCAGCTTAGTTGGTAGCGGGAGGCGAGATACGCAGTATTTT	CASSLVGSGRRDTQYF
-	TRBV30	13	TRBJ1-6	-	TGTGCCTGGAGAGGGCAGGGGAATTCACCCCTCCACTTT	CAWRGQGNSPLHF
TRBD1	TRBV2	14	TRBJ1-2	-	TGTGCCAGCAGGGCAGGGGGCGGGGGCTATGGCTACACCTTC	CASRAGGGGYGYTF
TRBD2	TRBV2	14	TRBJ2-7	-	TGTGCCAGCCGACGGACTAGCGGGAGGTACGAGCAGTACTTC	CASRRTSGRYEQYF
-	TRBV15	14	TRBJ1-6	-	TGTGCCACCAGCAGAGATGGGGGCAATTCACCCCTCCACTTT	CATSRDGGNSPLHF
TRBD1	TRBV27	15	TRBJ1-2	-	TGTGCCAGCAGTTTATATTACAGGGGGCCCTATGGCTACACCTTC	CASSLYYRGPYGYTF
-	TRBV28	15	TRBJ1-2	once	TGTGCCAGCAGTTTAATCCTCGACAGAGACTATGGCTACACCTTC	CASSLILDRDYGYTF
-	TRBV19	13	TRBJ2-5	-	TGTGCCAGTAGTACAGGGAGGAGGGAGACCCAGTACTTC	CASSTGRRETQYF
TRBD1	TRBV7-9	12	TRBJ1-1	few	TGTGCCAGCAAAGATTTACGACAGGGGGCTTTCTTT	CASKDLRQGAFF
-	TRBV5-4	13	TRBJ2-1	-	TGTGCCAGCAGCTTGCAGGGGCACAATGAGCAGTTCTTC	CASSLQGHNEQFF
-	TRBV19	12	TRBJ1-2	once	TGTGCCAGTACCCCAGGGCCGTATGGCTACACCTTC	CASTPGPYGYTF
-	TRBV6-2/TRBV6-3	17	TRBJ1-2	few	TGTGCCAGCAGTTACTCGATCGACAGAGGTACTAACTATGGCTACACCTTC	CASSYSIDRGTNYGYTF
TRBD2	TRBV11-2	16	TRBJ2-5	-	TGTGCCAGCAGCTTCCCGATAGCGGGAGTTGGAGAGACCCAGTACTTC	CASSFPIAGVGETQYF
TRBD1	TRBV5-4	18	TRBJ1-2	-	TGTGCCAGCAGCTTGGGAGGGACAGGGACTCAGTCTACCTATGGCTACACCTTC	CASSLGGTGTQSTYGYTF
-	TRBV5-5	14	TRBJ2-3	-	TGTGCCAGCAGCTTGGGACTAGACGTGGATACGCAGTATTTT	CASSLGLDVDTQYF
TRBD1	TRBV6-5	15	TRBJ1-3	-	TGTGCCAGCAGTTACTCGGGGACAGGGGTTTTCACCATATATTTT	CASSYSGTGVFTIYF
-	TRBV5-4	19	TRBJ1-2	-	TGTGCCAGCAGCCCGGGGGGCAATGGGCAGAGAACAGCTAACTATGGCTACACCTTC	CASSPGGNGQRTANYGYTF
-	TRBV6-1	15	TRBJ1-1	-	TGTGCCAGCAGTGAAGATAGGGGCCTATACACTGAAGCTTTCTTT	CASSEDRGLYTEAFF
TRBD1	TRBV28	15	TRBJ1-1	-	TGTGCCAGCAGTAGAGACTCAGGGGGAGGCACTGAAGCTTTCTTT	CASSRDSGGGTEAFF
TRBD2	TRBV9	18	TRBJ2-1	once	TGTGCCAGCAGCGTAGGCCTAGCGGGAGGGCTAATCTACAATGAGCAGTTCTTC	CASSVGLAGGLIYNEQFF
TRBD2	TRBV5-1	17	TRBJ2-5	-	TGCGCCAGCAGCTGGGTCCGACTAGCGGGAGAGCAAGAGACCCAGTACTTC	CASSWVRLAGEQETQYF
-	TRBV12-5	15	TRBJ2-5	-	TGTGCTAGTGGTCCAGGGGACCAAGACCAAGAGACCCAGTACTTC	CASGPGDQDQETQYF
-	TRBV7-9	14	TRBJ2-3	-	TGTGCCAGCAGCAACCCCAGGGCCACAGATACGCAGTATTTT	CASSNPRATDTQYF
-	TRBV4-2	15	TRBJ1-3	few	TGTGCCAGCAGCGACAGGAGTAGCTCTGGAAACACCATATATTTT	CASSDRSSSGNTIYF
TRBD2	TRBV18	16	TRBJ2-1	-	TGTGCCAGCTCACCAACACTAGCGGGAGGGTCGGTTGAGCAGTTCTTC	CASSPTLAGGSVEQFF
-	TRBV6-5	12	TRBJ1-2	-	TGTGCCAGCAAACCACCGGGGAATGGCTACACCTTC	CASKPPGNGYTF